Listed below are T cell receptor beta chains from one sample, sequenced in a study of beta chain features in type 1 diabetes. Clones were read by immunoSEQ multiplex PCR, and TCRdb kept only the in-frame ones, dropping some. The data contain 360,000 or so clones, about 20% of them singletons. Material: naive CD4+ T cells from blood. The receptors here all came from a young woman in good health. Each CDR3 is given with its conserved first and last residue.

v_call: TRBV7-2; j_call: TRBJ1-6; cdr3_aa: CASSPQGNSPLHF
v_call: TRBV5-4; j_call: TRBJ2-1; cdr3_aa: CASSPGYRTSYNEQFF
v_call: TRBV11-1; j_call: TRBJ2-6; cdr3_aa: CASSGVQAGANVLTF
v_call: TRBV10-2; j_call: TRBJ2-7; cdr3_aa: CASSEKSQGLYEQYF
v_call: TRBV18; j_call: TRBJ1-1; cdr3_aa: CASSGGENTEAFF
v_call: TRBV5-1; j_call: TRBJ2-4; cdr3_aa: CASSTGGIQYF
v_call: TRBV27; j_call: TRBJ2-1; cdr3_aa: CASSPRLAGGPYEQFF
v_call: TRBV25-1; j_call: TRBJ2-1; cdr3_aa: CASGRGGRNEQFF
v_call: TRBV5-1; j_call: TRBJ2-1; cdr3_aa: CASSLLAGGHNEQFF
v_call: TRBV4-1; j_call: TRBJ1-4; cdr3_aa: CASSQDAGTGKEKLFF
v_call: TRBV4-2; j_call: TRBJ1-5; cdr3_aa: CASSQDFRDTSIRTQHF
v_call: TRBV30; j_call: TRBJ1-1; cdr3_aa: CAWSAGPPEAFF
v_call: TRBV7-9; j_call: TRBJ2-7; cdr3_aa: CASRGPGPQYEQYF
v_call: TRBV5-1; j_call: TRBJ2-4; cdr3_aa: CASSSGQNKNIQYF
v_call: TRBV30; j_call: TRBJ1-4; cdr3_aa: CAWNQGAMQEKLFF
v_call: TRBV14; j_call: TRBJ2-3; cdr3_aa: CASSRRLGPTDTQYF
v_call: TRBV6-6; j_call: TRBJ2-5; cdr3_aa: CASREAQGRAETQYF
v_call: TRBV10-3; j_call: TRBJ2-1; cdr3_aa: CAISEEHDEQFF
v_call: TRBV25-1; j_call: TRBJ1-4; cdr3_aa: CASSEGGRKLFF
v_call: TRBV9; j_call: TRBJ1-5; cdr3_aa: CASSVGSQPPNQPQHF